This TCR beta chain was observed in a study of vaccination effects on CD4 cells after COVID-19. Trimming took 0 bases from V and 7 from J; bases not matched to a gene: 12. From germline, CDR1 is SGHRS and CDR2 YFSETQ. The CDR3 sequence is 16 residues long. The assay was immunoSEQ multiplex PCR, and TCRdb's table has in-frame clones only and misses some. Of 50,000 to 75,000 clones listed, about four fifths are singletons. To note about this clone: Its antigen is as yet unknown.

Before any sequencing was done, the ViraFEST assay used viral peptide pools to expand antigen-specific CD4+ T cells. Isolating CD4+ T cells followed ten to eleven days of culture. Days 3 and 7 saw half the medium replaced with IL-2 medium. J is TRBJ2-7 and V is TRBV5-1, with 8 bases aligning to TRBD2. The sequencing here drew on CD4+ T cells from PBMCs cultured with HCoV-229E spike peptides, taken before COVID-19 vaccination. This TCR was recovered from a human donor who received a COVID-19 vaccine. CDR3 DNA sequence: TGCGCCAGCAGCTTGGATCCGGGGGGGCCGGTGAGAGAGCAGTACGTC. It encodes CASSLDPGGPVREQYV.